This is a list of T cell receptor beta chains from one sample in a study of blood T cell repertoires in COVID-19. The table came from immunoSEQ multiplex PCR; TCRdb's copy has only in-frame clones and leaves some out. Among some 190,000 clones, approximately 80% were seen once, and the ten largest hold under 10%. Sequenced material: peripheral blood. These receptors all come from a woman older than 75 with COVID-19, enrolled during active disease. The CDR3 runs from the conserved cysteine through the conserved F or W.

j_call: TRBJ2-2; v_call: TRBV3-1/TRBV3-2; cdr3_aa: CASSHWQRGDTGELFF
j_call: TRBJ1-2; v_call: TRBV10-3; cdr3_aa: CAISETGAGGYTF
j_call: TRBJ2-5; v_call: TRBV11-2; cdr3_aa: CASSPSRQQYF
j_call: TRBJ2-3; v_call: TRBV3-1/TRBV3-2; cdr3_aa: CASSPWTSGTQYF
j_call: TRBJ1-3; v_call: TRBV13; cdr3_aa: CASEGARLGNTIYF
j_call: TRBJ2-1; v_call: TRBV15; cdr3_aa: CATSRDFTSPEQFF
j_call: TRBJ1-3; v_call: TRBV18; cdr3_aa: CASSPNRVSGNTIYF
j_call: TRBJ2-1; v_call: TRBV11-2; cdr3_aa: CASNNYNEQFF
j_call: TRBJ1-5; v_call: TRBV7-9; cdr3_aa: CASSARQVRRYSNQPQHF
j_call: TRBJ2-3; v_call: TRBV5-1; cdr3_aa: CASSLRQATDTQYF
j_call: TRBJ2-7; v_call: TRBV28; cdr3_aa: CASSSRGYEQYF
j_call: TRBJ1-3; v_call: TRBV29-1; cdr3_aa: CSVERQFGNTIYF
j_call: TRBJ1-4; v_call: TRBV6-6; cdr3_aa: CASSLGGQGPTNEKLFF
j_call: TRBJ2-2; v_call: TRBV7-8; cdr3_aa: CAIGSEAAGELFF
j_call: TRBJ2-1; v_call: TRBV11-2; cdr3_aa: CASSLRSAPSYNEQFF
j_call: TRBJ1-5; v_call: TRBV7-6; cdr3_aa: CASSLGTGKDQPQHF
j_call: TRBJ1-4; v_call: TRBV20-1; cdr3_aa: CSARPREKLFF
j_call: TRBJ2-7; v_call: TRBV9; cdr3_aa: CASSATGYEQYF
j_call: TRBJ2-2; v_call: TRBV11-2; cdr3_aa: CASSFRAGVPGELFF
j_call: TRBJ2-5; v_call: TRBV4-2; cdr3_aa: CASSQDGSAGGQETQYF
j_call: TRBJ2-1; v_call: TRBV21-1; cdr3_aa: CASYRRGGRNEQFF
j_call: TRBJ1-5; v_call: TRBV27; cdr3_aa: CASSRQAQSNQPQHF
j_call: TRBJ2-3; v_call: TRBV7-2; cdr3_aa: CASSSIAFAGDTQYF
j_call: TRBJ2-7; v_call: TRBV15; cdr3_aa: CATSSWRTGTYEQYF
j_call: TRBJ1-6; v_call: TRBV19; cdr3_aa: CASTETGESYNSPLHF
j_call: TRBJ1-6; v_call: TRBV2; cdr3_aa: CASSDWGDSPLHF
j_call: TRBJ1-6; v_call: TRBV7-9; cdr3_aa: CASSEQGTGSPPLHF
j_call: TRBJ1-1; v_call: TRBV6-5; cdr3_aa: CASSWGGNTEAFF
j_call: TRBJ2-5; v_call: TRBV18; cdr3_aa: CASSPGLQETQYF
j_call: TRBJ2-1; v_call: TRBV7-9; cdr3_aa: CASSLAGAHNEQFF
j_call: TRBJ1-2; v_call: TRBV7-9; cdr3_aa: CASSLAQGGGYTF
j_call: TRBJ2-7; v_call: TRBV25-1; cdr3_aa: CASMGANRQYF
j_call: TRBJ1-2; v_call: TRBV7-3; cdr3_aa: CASSPNKNAGYTF
j_call: TRBJ1-6; v_call: TRBV7-2; cdr3_aa: CASSPSGTGARALHF
j_call: TRBJ1-6; v_call: TRBV10-3; cdr3_aa: CAISVGHLDNSPLHF
j_call: TRBJ2-6; v_call: TRBV7-8; cdr3_aa: CASSSKQDYSGANVLTF
j_call: TRBJ1-1; v_call: TRBV27; cdr3_aa: CASSSRQGGEAFF
j_call: TRBJ2-2; v_call: TRBV9; cdr3_aa: CASSNRRNTGELFF
j_call: TRBJ1-6; v_call: TRBV25-1; cdr3_aa: CASSDPRESSYNSPLHF
j_call: TRBJ1-1; v_call: TRBV12-3/TRBV12-4; cdr3_aa: CASGGQMNTEAFF
j_call: TRBJ1-3; v_call: TRBV15; cdr3_aa: CATSRQSGVLNTIYF
j_call: TRBJ2-7; v_call: TRBV7-9; cdr3_aa: CASSLSSGTYYEQYF
j_call: TRBJ2-1; v_call: TRBV5-5; cdr3_aa: CASSPGLAELNEQFF
j_call: TRBJ2-3; v_call: TRBV10-3; cdr3_aa: CAISAATADTQYF
j_call: TRBJ2-3; v_call: TRBV9; cdr3_aa: CASSPAWGTSTQYF
j_call: TRBJ1-3; v_call: TRBV19; cdr3_aa: CASTVNRDFSTIYF
j_call: TRBJ2-7; v_call: TRBV6-5; cdr3_aa: CASLRDGSYEQYF